Below are 2 T cell receptor beta chains sequenced from a single sample in a study of regulatory T cells in long-lasting Graves disease. In building TCR beta libraries, iRepertoire HTBI primers were used together with Arm-PCR of CDR3 regions. Via MiXCR, TCRdb re-called the multiplex PCR reads, giving one row per CDR3 protein. The profile covers approximately 250,000 distinct CDR3 sequences, with around 17% appearing a single time and more than 20% taken by the ten largest. Time point: newly diagnosed GD, antithyroid drugs for less than 3 months. The TCR library used RNA extracted from PBMCs. The input for sequencing was peripheral blood mononuclear cells (PBMCs), taken at new diagnosis, from a patient treated with antithyroid drugs. The origin of the receptors is a female donor with Graves disease.

This clonotype was counted ten times or more. This chain uses TRBV28 with TRBJ2-1, with 7 nucleotides matching TRBD2. The trim removed 3 bases at V and 5 bases at J, leaving 4 bases unmatched. CDR1 is MDHEN and CDR2 is SYDVKM in the germline V gene. The CDR3 totals 14 residues. The DNA for the CDR3 is TGTGCCAGCAGTTTGGGAGGGTTCAACAATGAGCAGTTCTTC. Its protein is CASSLGGFNNEQFF.

This chain connects TRBV6-1 to TRBJ1-5; D perhaps matches TRBD1 (5 bases). CDR1 MNHNS and CDR2 SASEGT come from the germline V gene. This CDR3 is built from 15 residues. V was cut by 7 bases and J by 7 bases, with 20 bases left in between. The chain's CDR3 is CASKGWGGLKQPQHF. The CDR3 coding sequence is TGTGCCAGCAAGGGGTGGGGCGGACTTAAACAGCCCCAGCATTTT.